This T cell receptor beta chain was obtained from a study of cytomegalovirus exposure and HLA in healthy donors. The CDR3 length is 12 residues. CDR1 is MNHNS, CDR2 SASEGT, per germline. Between the trimmed V and J ends, which lost 6 bases and 0 bases, there was a span of 5 bases. PCR employed 60 Vbeta and 13 Jbeta primers. Only in-frame clones appear in the TCRdb table, and some are missing; sequencing was by immunoSEQ multiplex PCR. The sample lists fewer than 200,000 clones; roughly 87% were seen once. Sequencing used PBMCs. The rearrangement uses TRBV6-1 and TRBJ1-1; no firm D call. This TCR was recovered from a girl under three years old in good health and CMV-seronegative. The CDR3 DNA is TGTGCCAGCAGGGAGATGAACACTGAAGCTTTCTTT. Amino acids: CASREMNTEAFF.